The 8 T cell receptor beta chains in this list originate from one sample, sequenced in a study of blood T cell repertoires in COVID-19. TCRdb's table, derived via immunoSEQ multiplex PCR, lists solely in-frame clones and lacks some. Here the sample spans roughly 200,000 clones, around 90% being singletons. Sequencing used peripheral blood. The source is a man aged 18 to 29 with active or convalescent COVID-19.

V gene TRBV4-1 combines with J gene TRBJ2-5; TRBD2 is a possible D gene (6 bases). V lost 0 bases and J lost 2, with 10 bases in between. CDR1 and CDR2 from the germline V gene are MGHRA and YSYEKL. The CDR3 spans 15 residues. The CDR3 bases are TGCGCCAGCAGCCAAGATATGGGACTTCAAGAGACCCAGTACTTC. It is translated as CASSQDMGLQETQYF.

The chain uses TRBV9 and TRBJ1-2; unclear D gene. This CDR3 spans 15 amino acids. V shed 0 bases and J shed 3 bases, with 12 bases lying between them. In germline, CDR1 is SGDLS, CDR2 YYNGEE. CDR3 DNA: TGTGCCAGCAGCGTAGCTTGGACGGAGGACTATGGCTACACCTTC. It translates to CASSVAWTEDYGYTF.

The chain couples TRBV7-8 to TRBJ2-1, with 8 bases lining up with TRBD2. This CDR3 is built from 15 residues. CDR1 is SGHVS and CDR2 is FQNEAQ in the germline V gene. Trimming at V came to 5 bases and at J to 4 bases, leaving 7 bases not matched to a gene. CDR3: CASSVRLAKYNEQFF. CDR3 sequence (DNA): TGTGCCAGCAGCGTAAGACTAGCGAAATACAATGAGCAGTTCTTC.

The V and J genes are TRBV7-9 and TRBJ2-2, with 11 positions matching TRBD2. Unmatched junction bases numbered 6, after V lost 4 bases and J lost 5 bases. Germline CDR1 SEHNR, CDR2 FQNEAQ (reference sequence). The CDR3 loop spans 16 amino acids. CDR3 region: CASSSSGRTSTGELFF. CDR3 nucleotides: TGTGCCAGCAGCTCTAGCGGGAGGACCTCGACCGGGGAGCTGTTTTTT.

This chain uses TRBV3-1 (or the pseudogene TRBV3-2) with TRBJ2-7; D not resolved. The CDR3 is made up of 14 amino acids. With 0 bases removed from V and 4 bases from J, the gap between germline ends came to 10 bases. Germline assignment: CDR1 LGHDT and CDR2 YNNKEL (reference sequence). DNA for the CDR3: TGTGCCAGCAGCCAAGAGAGCCGAACTTACGAGCAGTACTTC. Its protein is CASSQESRTYEQYF.

The gene calls are TRBV3-1 (or the pseudogene TRBV3-2) and TRBJ1-1; D uncertain. With 5 bases removed from V and 1 base from J, the gap between germline ends came to 14 bases. The CDR3 length is 15 residues. Germline V gene lookup returns CDR1 LGHDT and CDR2 YNNKEL (reference sequence). DNA of the CDR3: TGTGCCAGCAGCGATTACTCGAGGGCGAACACTGAAGCTTTCTTT. Its translation: CASSDYSRANTEAFF.

V and J are TRBV4-3 and TRBJ1-2; maybe TRBD1 (6 bases). There are 13 residues in the CDR3. Trimming took 5 bases from V and 8 from J, leaving 15 bases between them. Germline V CDR1 and CDR2: LGHNA, YSLEER. The DNA of the CDR3 is TGCGCCAGCAGCGAAGGGACATCCTTGGGCTACACCTTC. This encodes CASSEGTSLGYTF.

The CDR3 bases are TGTGCCAGCAGTGGGACGGGAAATTATGGCTACACCTTC. Translated, it gives CASSGTGNYGYTF. The chain recombines TRBV2 with TRBJ1-2; D not certain. Germline V gene lookup returns CDR1 SNHLY and CDR2 FYNNEI. V dropped 4 bases and J dropped 5 bases, with 11 bases sitting between them. CDR3 length: 13 residues. The complete variable domain, with remaining parts taken from reference TRBV2 and TRBJ1-2, reads EPEVTQTPSHQVTQMGQEVILRCVPISNHLYFYWYRQILGQKVEFLVSFYNNEISEKSEIFDDQFSVERPDGSNFTLKIRSTKLEDSAMYFCASSGTGNYGYTFGSGTRLTVV.